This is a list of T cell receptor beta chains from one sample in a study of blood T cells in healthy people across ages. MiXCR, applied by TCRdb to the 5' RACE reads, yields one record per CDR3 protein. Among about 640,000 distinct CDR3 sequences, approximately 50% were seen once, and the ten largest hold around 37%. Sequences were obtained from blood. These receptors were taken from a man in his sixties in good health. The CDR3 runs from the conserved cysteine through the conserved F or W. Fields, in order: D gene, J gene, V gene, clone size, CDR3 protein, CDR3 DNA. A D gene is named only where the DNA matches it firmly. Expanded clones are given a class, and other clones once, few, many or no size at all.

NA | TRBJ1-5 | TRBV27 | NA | CASSLDQSGEGQPQHF | TGTGCCAGCAGTTTAGATCAGTCAGGGGAAGGTCAGCCCCAGCATTTT
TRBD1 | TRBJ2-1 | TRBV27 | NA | CASSLAGTGGFHEQFF | TGTGCCAGCAGTTTAGCCGGGACAGGGGGCTTCCATGAGCAGTTCTTC
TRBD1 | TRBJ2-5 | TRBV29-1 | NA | CSGQQGAGETQYF | TGCAGCGGACAACAGGGGGCGGGAGAGACCCAGTACTTC
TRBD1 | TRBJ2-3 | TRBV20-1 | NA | CSARTGLSVADTQYF | TGCAGTGCTAGGACAGGGTTATCGGTGGCAGATACGCAGTATTTT
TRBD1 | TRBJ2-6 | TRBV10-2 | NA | CASSEPGQGGRGGANVLTF | TGCGCCAGCAGTGAGCCCGGACAGGGAGGCAGAGGTGGGGCCAACGTCCTGACTTTC
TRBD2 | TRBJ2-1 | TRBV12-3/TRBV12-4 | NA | CASSNSGGDNEQFF | TGTGCCAGCAGTAATAGCGGGGGGGATAATGAGCAGTTCTTC
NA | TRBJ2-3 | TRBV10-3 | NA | CAIGSERTDTQYF | TGTGCCATCGGGTCCGAACGGACAGATACGCAGTATTTT
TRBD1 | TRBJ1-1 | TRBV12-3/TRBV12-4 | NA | CASSPRGYNTEAFF | TGTGCCAGCAGCCCCAGGGGGTATAACACTGAAGCTTTCTTT
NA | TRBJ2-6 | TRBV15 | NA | CATSRVGGNSGANVLTF | TGTGCCACCAGCAGAGTCGGAGGAAACTCTGGGGCCAACGTCCTGACTTTC
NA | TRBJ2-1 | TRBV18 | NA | CASSPPPPNEQFF | TGTGCCAGCTCACCACCACCACCCAATGAGCAGTTCTTC
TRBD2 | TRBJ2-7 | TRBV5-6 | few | CASSLAAGSRGVYEQYF | TGTGCCAGCAGCTTGGCCGCGGGGAGTCGGGGGGTATACGAGCAGTACTTC
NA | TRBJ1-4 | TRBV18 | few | CASSPGEKLFF | TGTGCCAGCTCACCAGGAGAAAAACTGTTTTTT
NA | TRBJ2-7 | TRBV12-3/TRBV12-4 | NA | CASSPNRTPYEQYF | TGTGCCAGCAGCCCAAACAGGACCCCCTACGAGCAGTACTTC
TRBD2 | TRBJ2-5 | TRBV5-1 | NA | CASSLDGSGVPETQYF | TGCGCCAGCAGCTTGGATGGTAGCGGGGTCCCAGAGACCCAGTACTTC
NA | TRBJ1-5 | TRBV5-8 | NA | CASSLQPQHF | TGTGCCAGCAGCTTACAGCCCCAGCATTTT
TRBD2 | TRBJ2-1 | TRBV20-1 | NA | CSARDTRLAGTFLYEQFF | TGCAGTGCTAGAGATACGAGACTAGCGGGGACCTTTTTATATGAGCAGTTCTTC
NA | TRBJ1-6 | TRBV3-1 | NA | CASSQVGEAYYNSPLHF | TGTGCCAGCAGCCAGGTTGGGGAGGCGTATTATAATTCACCCCTCCACTTT
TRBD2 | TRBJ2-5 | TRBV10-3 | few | CAISESAALGVPGTSAETQYF | TGTGCCATCAGTGAGTCAGCGGCGCTAGGGGTTCCCGGGACTAGCGCGGAGACCCAGTACTTC
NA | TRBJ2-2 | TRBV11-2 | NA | CASSFPGTGELFF | TGTGCCAGCAGCTTCCCAGGGACCGGGGAGCTGTTTTTT
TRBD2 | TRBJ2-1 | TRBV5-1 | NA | CASRQTSGSSYNEQFF | TGCGCCAGCAGACAAACTAGCGGGAGCTCCTACAATGAGCAGTTCTTC
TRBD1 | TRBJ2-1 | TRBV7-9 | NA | CASRTGISSYNEQFF | TGTGCCAGCAGGACAGGGATTAGCTCCTACAATGAGCAGTTCTTC
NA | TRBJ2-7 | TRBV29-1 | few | CSVAKGGLGEQYF | TGCAGCGTTGCTAAGGGGGGTCTCGGCGAGCAGTACTTC
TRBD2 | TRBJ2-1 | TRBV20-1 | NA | CSASTLAGPYNEQFF | TGCAGTGCTAGTACCCTAGCGGGGCCGTACAATGAGCAGTTCTTC
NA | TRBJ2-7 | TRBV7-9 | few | CASSLSGGGEQYF | TGTGCCAGCAGTTTATCGGGTGGGGGCGAGCAGTACTTC
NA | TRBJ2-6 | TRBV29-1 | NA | CGVVQAVGANVLTF | TGCGGCGTTGTACAGGCTGTTGGGGCCAACGTCCTGACTTTC
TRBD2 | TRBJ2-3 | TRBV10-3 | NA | CAISESSSGGQDTQYF | TGTGCCATCAGTGAGTCGAGTAGCGGGGGCCAGGATACGCAGTATTTT
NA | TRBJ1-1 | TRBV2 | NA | CASSEARGRAFF | TGTGCCAGCAGTGAAGCGCGGGGGCGGGCTTTCTTT
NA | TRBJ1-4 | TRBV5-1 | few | CASSAGDNEKLFF | TGCGCCAGCAGCGCTGGAGATAATGAAAAACTGTTTTTT
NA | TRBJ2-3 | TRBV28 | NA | CASSPHGTYFTDTQYF | TGTGCCAGCAGTCCCCACGGGACCTACTTCACAGATACGCAGTATTTT
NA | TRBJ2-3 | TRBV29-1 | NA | CSVREPSTDTQYF | TGCAGCGTTCGTGAGCCGAGCACAGATACGCAGTATTTT
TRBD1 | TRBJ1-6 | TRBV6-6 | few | CASRDRATYNSPLHF | TGTGCCAGCAGGGACAGGGCAACCTATAATTCACCCCTCCACTTT
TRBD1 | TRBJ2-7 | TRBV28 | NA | CASRTPGQVSYEQYF | TGTGCCAGCAGGACCCCGGGACAGGTGTCCTACGAGCAGTACTTC